A selection of T cell receptor beta chains follows, all from one sample in a study of shared clonotypes between healthy human individuals. TCRdb keeps only in-frame clones here, not all; method: immunoSEQ multiplex PCR. The table lists around 1.9 million clones, 93% of them singletons. Sequencing input: naive CD8+ T cells from PBMCs. Source of these receptors: a man aged 18 to 35 in good health. Some clones in this sample may be carry-over from other donors' samples. CDR3s include the opening cysteine and the closing phenylalanine or tryptophan. Each record gives: J gene, D gene, V gene, clone size, CDR3 protein, CDR3 DNA. A D gene is named only where the DNA matches it firmly. Only some rows state a clone size, as once, few, many or a class for expanded clones.

>TRBJ2-2|NA|TRBV7-8|NA
CASESRGYNTGELFF
TGTGCCAGCGAGTCCCGAGGGTATAACACCGGGGAGCTGTTTTTT
>TRBJ2-6|TRBD1|TRBV28|once
CASGQGSSGANVLTF
TGTGCCAGCGGACAGGGAAGCTCTGGGGCCAACGTCCTGACTTTC
>TRBJ2-1|TRBD2|TRBV4-3|NA
CASSPERGYNEQFF
TGCGCCAGCAGCCCGGAGCGGGGGTACAATGAGCAGTTCTTC
>TRBJ2-2|NA|TRBV6-4|NA
CASSDSSPTTNTGELFF
TGTGCCAGCAGTGACTCGAGCCCAACCACGAACACCGGGGAGCTGTTTTTT
>TRBJ2-7|NA|TRBV6-1|NA
CASSEVGTSYEQYF
TGTGCCAGCAGTGAGGTGGGGACCTCCTACGAGCAGTACTTC
>TRBJ1-2|NA|TRBV9|once
CASSSREASNYGYTF
TGTGCCAGCAGCTCTCGGGAGGCGTCTAACTATGGCTACACCTTC
>TRBJ2-7|NA|TRBV29-1|NA
CSVGDSRGSSF
TGCAGCGTTGGGGACTCCCGTGGGAGTTCCTTC
>TRBJ2-1|NA|TRBV27|NA
CASSLSTSPGYNEQFF
TGTGCCAGCAGTTTATCGACTAGTCCGGGCTACAATGAGCAGTTCTTC
>TRBJ2-7|NA|TRBV5-6|NA
CASSLAGIYYEQYF
TGTGCCAGCAGCTTGGCTGGGATTTACTACGAGCAGTACTTC
>TRBJ2-1|NA|TRBV9|NA
CASSVAGRSNEQFF
TGTGCCAGCAGCGTAGCGGGAAGGTCTAATGAGCAGTTCTTC
>TRBJ2-2|NA|TRBV7-6|NA
CASSSSAGELFF
TGTGCCAGCAGTTCCTCGGCCGGGGAGCTGTTTTTT
>TRBJ2-1|TRBD2|TRBV11-1|NA
CASSPELAGDSYNEQFF
TGTGCCAGCAGCCCAGAACTAGCGGGGGACTCCTACAATGAGCAGTTCTTC
>TRBJ2-1|NA|TRBV27|NA
CASSAVAGGLNEQFF
TGTGCCAGCAGCGCCGTGGCCGGCGGGTTAAATGAGCAGTTCTTC
>TRBJ2-3|NA|TRBV9|NA
CASSVEVTDTQYF
TGTGCCAGCAGCGTAGAGGTGACAGATACGCAGTATTTT
>TRBJ2-1|NA|TRBV16|NA
CASSPDLRNEQFF
TGTGCCAGCAGCCCGGACCTTCGCAATGAGCAGTTCTTC
>TRBJ2-7|TRBD1|TRBV6-5|NA
CASSYSPQGASYEQYF
TGTGCCAGCAGTTACTCCCCACAGGGGGCCTCCTACGAGCAGTACTTC
>TRBJ2-7|TRBD1|TRBV5-1|NA
CASSPGGIGYEQYF
TGCGCCAGCAGCCCAGGGGGAATCGGGTACGAGCAGTACTTC
>TRBJ1-1|NA|TRBV7-9|few
CASSLTGTEAFF
TGTGCCAGCAGCTTAACGGGAACTGAAGCTTTCTTT
>TRBJ2-1|TRBD2|TRBV7-8|NA
CASSLGTSRSSYNEQFF
TGTGCCAGCAGCTTAGGGACTAGCCGAAGCTCCTACAATGAGCAGTTCTTC
>TRBJ1-1|TRBD1|TRBV27|NA
CASSLSQGGMNTEAFF
TGTGCCAGCAGTTTATCCCAGGGGGGAATGAACACTGAAGCTTTCTTT
>TRBJ2-1|NA|TRBV6-5|NA
CASSLQGNEQFF
TGTGCCAGCAGCCTCCAGGGTAATGAGCAGTTCTTC
>TRBJ1-5|TRBD1|TRBV6-5|NA
CASWTGSSREPQHF
TGTGCCTCATGGACAGGGTCGAGTAGGGAGCCCCAGCATTTT
>TRBJ1-1|TRBD1|TRBV19|NA
CASSNAYRDRGFVFRAFF
TGTGCCAGTAGTAACGCGTACCGGGACAGGGGTTTTGTATTTAGGGCTTTCTTT
>TRBJ2-2|NA|TRBV7-9|NA
CASSSRTGRGTGELFF
TGTGCCAGCAGCTCTCGGACAGGGAGGGGAACCGGGGAGCTGTTTTTT
>TRBJ2-3|TRBD1|TRBV7-9|once
CASRQGGPDTQYF
TGTGCCAGCAGACAGGGGGGCCCAGATACGCAGTATTTT
>TRBJ2-1|TRBD1|TRBV27|NA
CASSLGVGTGVNEQFF
TGTGCCAGCAGTTTGGGTGTGGGGACAGGGGTAAATGAGCAGTTCTTC
>TRBJ2-1|TRBD2|TRBV20-1|NA
CSARIAGDQFF
TGCAGTGCTAGAATCGCGGGAGATCAGTTCTTC
>TRBJ2-7|TRBD1|TRBV27|NA
CASSTITGVIYEQYF
TGTGCCAGCAGTACAATAACAGGGGTAATCTACGAGCAGTACTTC
>TRBJ1-3|NA|TRBV4-3|once
CASSQGSGSSGNTIYF
TGCGCCAGCAGCCAAGGGTCGGGGAGCTCTGGAAACACCATATATTTT
>TRBJ2-7|NA|TRBV4-1|NA
CASSQDPGTHYEQYF
TGCGCCAGCAGCCAAGATCCCGGGACTCACTACGAGCAGTACTTC
>TRBJ1-2|NA|TRBV14|NA
CASSQVVGPSSDYVYTF
TGTGCCAGCAGCCAAGTCGTGGGCCCAAGTAGTGATTACGTCTACACCTTC
>TRBJ1-5|NA|TRBV27|NA
CATSEYSNQPQHF
TGTGCCACCAGTGAGTATAGCAATCAGCCCCAGCATTTT
>TRBJ2-5|NA|TRBV7-9|once
CASSLEVEETQYF
TGTGCCAGCAGCTTGGAGGTCGAGGAGACCCAGTACTTC
>TRBJ2-1|TRBD2|TRBV29-1|NA
CSVASGVYNEQFF
TGCAGCGTTGCTAGCGGGGTCTACAATGAGCAGTTCTTC
>TRBJ1-5|NA|TRBV28|once
CASTGGWGFQPQHF
TGTGCCAGCACCGGAGGTTGGGGGTTTCAGCCCCAGCATTTT
>TRBJ2-2|TRBD2|TRBV28|NA
CASSFYFAGGPNTGELFF
TGTGCCAGCAGTTTTTATTTCGCGGGAGGGCCGAACACCGGGGAGCTGTTTTTT
>TRBJ1-4|NA|TRBV4-1|once
CASSQESGWQPLNEKLFF
TGCGCCAGCAGCCAAGAATCTGGTTGGCAGCCGCTTAATGAAAAACTGTTTTTT
>TRBJ1-2|TRBD1|TRBV7-9|NA
CASSPRGQGSSVPTF
TGTGCCAGCAGCCCCCGGGGACAGGGGTCCTCCGTTCCCACCTTC
>TRBJ2-3|TRBD2|TRBV29-1|NA
CSTASGSTDTQYF
TGCAGCACTGCTAGCGGGAGCACAGATACGCAGTATTTT
>TRBJ1-1|NA|TRBV30|few
CAWNRNTEAFF
TGTGCCTGGAACAGAAACACTGAAGCTTTCTTT